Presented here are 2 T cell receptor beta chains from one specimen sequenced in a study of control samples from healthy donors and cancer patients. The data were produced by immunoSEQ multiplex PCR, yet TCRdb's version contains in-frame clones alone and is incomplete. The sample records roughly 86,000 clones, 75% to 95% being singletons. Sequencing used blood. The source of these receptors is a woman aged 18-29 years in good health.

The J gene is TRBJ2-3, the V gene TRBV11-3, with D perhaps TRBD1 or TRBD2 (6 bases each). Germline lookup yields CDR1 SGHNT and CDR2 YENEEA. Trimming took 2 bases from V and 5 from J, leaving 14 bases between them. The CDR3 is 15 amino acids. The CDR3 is CASSLSGGNGDTQYF. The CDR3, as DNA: TGTGCCAGCAGCTTATCCGGGGGCAATGGAGATACGCAGTATTTT.

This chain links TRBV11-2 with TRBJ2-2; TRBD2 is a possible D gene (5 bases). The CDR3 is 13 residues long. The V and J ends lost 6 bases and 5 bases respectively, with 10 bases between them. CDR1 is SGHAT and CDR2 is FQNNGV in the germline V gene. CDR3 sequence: CASSLLVTGELFF. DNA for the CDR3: TGTGCCAGCAGTTTACTAGTGACCGGGGAGCTGTTTTTT.